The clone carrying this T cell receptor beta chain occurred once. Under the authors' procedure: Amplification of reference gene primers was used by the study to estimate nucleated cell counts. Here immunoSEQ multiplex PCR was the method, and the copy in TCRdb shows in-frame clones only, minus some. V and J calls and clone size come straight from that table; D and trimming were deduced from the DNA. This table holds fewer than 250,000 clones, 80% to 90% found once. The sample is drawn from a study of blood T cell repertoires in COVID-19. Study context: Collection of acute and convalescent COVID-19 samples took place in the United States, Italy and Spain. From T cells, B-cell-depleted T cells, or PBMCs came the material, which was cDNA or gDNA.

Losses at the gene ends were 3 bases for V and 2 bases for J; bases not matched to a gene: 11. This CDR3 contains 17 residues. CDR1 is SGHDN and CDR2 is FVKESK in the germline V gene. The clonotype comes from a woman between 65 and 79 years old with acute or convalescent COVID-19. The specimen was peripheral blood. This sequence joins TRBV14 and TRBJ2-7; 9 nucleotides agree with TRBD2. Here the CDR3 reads CASSQGLLAGPAYEQYF. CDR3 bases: TGTGCCAGCAGCCAGGGGTTGCTAGCGGGGCCTGCCTACGAGCAGTACTTC.